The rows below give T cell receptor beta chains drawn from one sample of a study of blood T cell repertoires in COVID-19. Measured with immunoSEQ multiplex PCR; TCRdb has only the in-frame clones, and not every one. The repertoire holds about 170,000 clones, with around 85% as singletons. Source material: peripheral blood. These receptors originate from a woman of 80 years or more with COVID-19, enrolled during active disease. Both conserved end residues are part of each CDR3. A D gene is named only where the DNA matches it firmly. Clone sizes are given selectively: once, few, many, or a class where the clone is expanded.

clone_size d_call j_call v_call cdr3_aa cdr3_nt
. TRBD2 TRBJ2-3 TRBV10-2 CASSESIRTSGTDTQYF TGCGCCAGCAGTGAGTCGATTAGGACTAGCGGCACAGATACGCAGTATTTT
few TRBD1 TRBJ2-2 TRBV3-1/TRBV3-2 CASSLRQGRTGELFF TGTGCCAGCAGCCTACGACAGGGACGCACCGGGGAGCTGTTTTTT
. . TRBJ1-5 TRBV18 CASSPDRNQPQHF TGTGCCAGCTCACCCGACAGGAATCAGCCCCAGCATTTT
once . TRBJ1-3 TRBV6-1 CASSEAPQAPSGNTIYF TGTGCCAGCAGTGAAGCCCCACAGGCACCCTCTGGAAACACCATATATTTT
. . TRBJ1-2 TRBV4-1 CASRGGSSANYGYTF TGCGCCAGCAGGGGGGGTAGTTCGGCTAACTATGGCTACACCTTC
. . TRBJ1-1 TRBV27 CASTSRAGNTEAFF TGTGCCAGCACCTCACGGGCGGGGAACACTGAAGCTTTCTTT
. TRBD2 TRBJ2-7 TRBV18 CASSPPRSGRETTYEQYF TGTGCCAGCTCACCACCAAGAAGTGGGAGGGAGACCACCTACGAGCAGTACTTC
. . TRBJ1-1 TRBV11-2 CASSEGLGTEAFF TGTGCCAGCAGCGAGGGCCTGGGCACTGAAGCTTTCTTT
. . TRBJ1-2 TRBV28 CAIHPPENYGYTF TGTGCCATCCATCCCCCGGAGAACTATGGCTACACCTTC
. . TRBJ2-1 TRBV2 CASKAETYNEQFF TGTGCCAGCAAGGCGGAGACCTACAATGAGCAGTTCTTC
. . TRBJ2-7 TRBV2 CASSVRWYEQYF TGTGCCAGCAGTGTCAGGTGGTACGAGCAGTACTTC
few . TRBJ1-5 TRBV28 CASSLRKGQGNQPQHF TGTGCCAGCAGTTTAAGGAAGGGGCAGGGGAATCAGCCCCAGCATTTT
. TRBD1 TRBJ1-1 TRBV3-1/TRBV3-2 CASSHGGQRSTEAFF TGTGCCAGCAGCCACGGGGGACAGAGGAGCACTGAAGCTTTCTTT
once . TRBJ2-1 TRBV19 CASSLTRNEQFF TGTGCCAGTAGTCTAACTCGTAATGAGCAGTTCTTC
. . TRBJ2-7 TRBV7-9 CASSEIYEQYF TGTGCCAGCAGCGAGATCTACGAGCAGTACTTC
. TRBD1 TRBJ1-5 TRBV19 CASSVRQGGQPQHF TGTGCCAGTAGTGTGCGACAGGGAGGTCAGCCCCAGCATTTT
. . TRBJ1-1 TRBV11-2 CASSLHSGGTNTEAFF TGTGCCAGCAGCCTCCACTCGGGGGGGACGAACACTGAAGCTTTCTTT
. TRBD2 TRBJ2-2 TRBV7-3 CASSQTSGKVTGELFF TGTGCCAGCAGCCAGACTAGCGGGAAGGTCACCGGGGAGCTGTTTTTT
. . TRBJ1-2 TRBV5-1 CASSTSTGGEGYTF TGCGCCAGCAGCACTAGTACAGGAGGGGAAGGCTACACCTTC
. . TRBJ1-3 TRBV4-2 CASSRQGSGNTIYF TGTGCCAGCAGCCGTCAGGGCTCTGGAAACACCATATATTTT
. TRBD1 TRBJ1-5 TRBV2 CASSGTGISNQPQHF TGTGCCAGCAGTGGGACAGGTATTAGCAATCAGCCCCAGCATTTT
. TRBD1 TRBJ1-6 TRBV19 CASSGRTGGLPLHF TGTGCCAGTAGTGGCCGGACAGGGGGTTTACCCCTCCACTTT
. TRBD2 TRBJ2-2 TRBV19 CASSRLAGNTGELFF TGTGCCAGTAGTCGACTAGCGGGGAACACCGGGGAGCTGTTTTTT
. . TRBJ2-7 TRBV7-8 CASSLTGEQYF TGTGCCAGCAGCCTCACGGGGGAGCAGTACTTC
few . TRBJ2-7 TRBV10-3 CAISGGDEQYF TGTGCCATCAGTGGGGGCGACGAGCAGTACTTC
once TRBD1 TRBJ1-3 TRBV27 CASRQKAPGQGMGGNTIYF TGTGCCAGCAGGCAAAAGGCCCCGGGACAGGGGATGGGTGGAAACACCATATATTTT
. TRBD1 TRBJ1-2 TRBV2 CASSEAGRDSYGYTF TGTGCCAGCAGTGAAGCGGGCAGGGACAGCTATGGCTACACCTTC
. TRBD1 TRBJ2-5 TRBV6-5 CASRDRVGETQYF TGTGCCAGCCGAGACAGGGTGGGGGAGACCCAGTACTTC
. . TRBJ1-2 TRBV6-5 CASRLGDTANYGYTF TGTGCCAGCAGGTTGGGGGACACGGCGAACTATGGCTACACCTTC
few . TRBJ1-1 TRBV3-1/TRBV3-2 CASSQLSTEAFF TGTGCCAGCAGCCAACTAAGCACTGAAGCTTTCTTT
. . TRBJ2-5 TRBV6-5 CASSYGDTSGTQYF TGTGCCAGCAGTTACGGGGACACTTCGGGGACCCAGTACTTC
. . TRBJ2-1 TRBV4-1 CASSQDPGLRQFF TGCGCCAGCAGCCAAGATCCGGGACTCCGGCAGTTCTTC
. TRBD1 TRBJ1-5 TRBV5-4 CASSLDRGRTQHF TGTGCCAGCAGCTTGGACAGGGGTAGGACCCAGCATTTT
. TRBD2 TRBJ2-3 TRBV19 CASSRAGESTDTQYF TGTGCCAGTAGTCGGGCGGGAGAGTCGACAGATACGCAGTATTTT